These 6 T cell receptor beta chains were all obtained from the same sample, sequenced in a study of molecular identifiers for immune sequencing clone quantification. TCRdb independently ran MiXCR on the PCR reads; one entry per CDR3 protein. Altogether approximately 630,000 distinct CDR3 sequences are present, around 25% being singletons, with the ten largest covering 0.78%. Sequencing used naive CD8+ T cells from blood, with Jurkat cell RNA spiked in. The subset: FACS-sorted CD8+CD4-CCR7+CD45RA+ naive T cells. Receptor source: a human donor in good health. Some libraries in this study had Jurkat cell RNA spiked in.

A note on this clonotype: This could be a read error, since a much larger clone is one nucleotide away. It is likely a read error, because the conserved phenylalanine at the end of the CDR3 is missing. The V and J genes are TRBV6-1 and TRBJ2-7; D is unclear. V lost 7 bases and J lost 2, with 15 bases in between. From germline, CDR1 is MNHNS and CDR2 SASEGT. CDR3 length: 14 residues. CDR3 DNA sequence: TGTGCCAGCACCCTACAACTACCTACCTACGAGCAGTACTAC. It encodes CASTLQLPTYEQYY.

This clonotype was observed many times. The chain is built from TRBV7-9 and TRBJ2-2; D not certain. The CDR3 is made up of 16 amino acids. V was clipped by 5 bases and J by 6 bases, with 19 bases between them. Germline V lookup: CDR1 SEHNR, CDR2 FQNEAQ (reference sequence). DNA of the CDR3: TGTGCCAGCAGCCCCTCCGGTCGAGCGCGGCCCGGGGAGCTGTTTTTT. Its protein is CASSPSGRARPGELFF.

This rearrangement joins TRBV11-2 to TRBJ2-4, with D perhaps TRBD2 (6 bases). The CDR3 sequence is 16 residues long. Germline lookup yields CDR1 SGHAT and CDR2 FQNNGV. Trimming shortened V by 3 bases and J by 0 bases, and 12 bases separated the two germline ends. The CDR3 here is CASSFPGGIAKNIQYF. The CDR3 DNA is TGTGCCAGCAGCTTTCCCGGGGGAATAGCCAAAAACATTCAGTACTTC.

Only a few counts were recorded for this clonotype. The junction departs from the called germline gene at one end, perhaps through a read error. The chain combines TRBV10-2 with TRBJ1-4, with D perhaps matching TRBD1 (6 bases). The CDR3 has 14 residues. Per germline, CDR1 WSHSY and CDR2 SAAADI. The CDR3 region is CASSDRGPNERLFF. CDR3 bases: TGCGCCAGCAGTGACCGGGGGCCTAATGAAAGACTGTTTTTT.

This clonotype was counted a few times. This chain uses TRBV6-5 with TRBJ1-2, with a tentative D call TRBD1 (6 bases). Germline CDR1 MNHEY, CDR2 SVGAGI. This CDR3 comprises 14 residues. The V and J ends lost 0 bases and 6 bases respectively, with 11 bases between them. This chain's CDR3 is CASSYSWGLDGYTF. DNA for the CDR3: TGTGCCAGCAGTTACTCGTGGGGGCTGGATGGCTACACCTTC.

This clonotype was seen ten or more times. This rearrangement joins TRBV6-5 to TRBJ1-3; perhaps TRBD1 as D (5 bases). Trimming removed 2 bases from V and 9 bases from J, with 11 bases in between. The length of the CDR3 is 13 residues. Germline lookup yields CDR1 MNHEY and CDR2 SVGAGI. CDR3 amino acids: CASSYGTDSTIYF. CDR3 DNA: TGTGCCAGCAGTTACGGGACGGACTCCACCATATATTTT.